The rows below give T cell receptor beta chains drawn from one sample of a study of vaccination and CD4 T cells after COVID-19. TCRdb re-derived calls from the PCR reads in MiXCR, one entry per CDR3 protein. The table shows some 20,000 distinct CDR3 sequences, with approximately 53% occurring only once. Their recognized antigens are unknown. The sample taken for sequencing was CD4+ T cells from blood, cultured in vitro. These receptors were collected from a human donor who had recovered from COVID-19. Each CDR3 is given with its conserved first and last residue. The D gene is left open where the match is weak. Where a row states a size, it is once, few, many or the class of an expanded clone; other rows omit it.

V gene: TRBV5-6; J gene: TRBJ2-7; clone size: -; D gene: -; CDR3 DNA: TGTGCCAGCAGCCCGGACAGAGCCTACGAGCAGTACTTC; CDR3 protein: CASSPDRAYEQYF
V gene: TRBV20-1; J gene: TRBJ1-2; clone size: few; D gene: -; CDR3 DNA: TGCAGTGCTAGAGATTCGAGCGCCCAGCACTATGGCTACACCTTC; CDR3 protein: CSARDSSAQHYGYTF
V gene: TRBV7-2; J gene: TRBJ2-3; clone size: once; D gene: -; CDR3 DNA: TGTGCCAGCAGCCCAGGCTTCGCTACGCAGTATTTT; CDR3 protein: CASSPGFATQYF
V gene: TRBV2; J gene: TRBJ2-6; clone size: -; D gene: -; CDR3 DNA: TGTGCCAGCAGTGAATATAGCTCTGGGGCCAACGTCCTGACTTTC; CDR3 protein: CASSEYSSGANVLTF
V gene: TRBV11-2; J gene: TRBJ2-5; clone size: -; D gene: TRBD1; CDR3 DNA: TGTGCCAGCAGCCCCGACAGGACAGGGTCGGAGACCCAGTACTTC; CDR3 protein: CASSPDRTGSETQYF
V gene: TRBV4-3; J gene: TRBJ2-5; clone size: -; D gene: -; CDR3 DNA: TGCGCCAGCAGCCAATCTCGGCTAGCAAAGACCCAGTACTTC; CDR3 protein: CASSQSRLAKTQYF
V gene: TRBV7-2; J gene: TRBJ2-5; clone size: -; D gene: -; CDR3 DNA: TGTGCCAGCAGCTTAGGCCCGGGACGAGAGACCCAGTACTTC; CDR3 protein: CASSLGPGRETQYF
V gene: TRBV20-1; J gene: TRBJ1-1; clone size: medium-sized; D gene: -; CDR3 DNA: TGCAGTGCTAGAGACGGGGTACGGGGGAACACTGAAGCTTTCTTT; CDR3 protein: CSARDGVRGNTEAFF
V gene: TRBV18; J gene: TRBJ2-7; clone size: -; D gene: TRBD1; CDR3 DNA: TGTGCCAGCTCCCCCAGACAGGGGGCAGTCGAGCAGTACTTC; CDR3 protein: CASSPRQGAVEQYF
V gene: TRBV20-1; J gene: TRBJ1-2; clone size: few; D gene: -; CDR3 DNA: TGCAGTGCTAGAGAGGTGTATGGCTACACCTTC; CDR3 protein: CSAREVYGYTF
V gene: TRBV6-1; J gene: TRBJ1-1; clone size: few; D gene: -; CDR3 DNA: TGTGCCAGCAGACGTACAGGGACGGCGAACACTGAAGCTTTCTTT; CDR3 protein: CASRRTGTANTEAFF
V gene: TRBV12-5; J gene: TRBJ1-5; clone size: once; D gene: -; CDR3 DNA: TGTGCTAGTGGTTTTATAGGTAGCAATCAGCCCCAGCATTTT; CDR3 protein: CASGFIGSNQPQHF
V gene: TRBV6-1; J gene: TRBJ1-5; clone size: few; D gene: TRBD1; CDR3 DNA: TGTGCCAGCAGCCCCCGGGACAGGGACAATCAGCCCCAGCATTTT; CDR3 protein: CASSPRDRDNQPQHF
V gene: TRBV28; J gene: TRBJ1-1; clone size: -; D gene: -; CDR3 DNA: TGTGCCAGCACCGACGGTAACACTGAAGCTTTCTTT; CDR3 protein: CASTDGNTEAFF
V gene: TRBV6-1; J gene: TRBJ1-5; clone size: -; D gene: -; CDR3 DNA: TGTGCCACCACAGGTTTTCGCAATCAGCCCCAGCATTTT; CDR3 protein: CATTGFRNQPQHF
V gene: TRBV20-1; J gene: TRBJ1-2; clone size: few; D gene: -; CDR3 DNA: TGCAGTGCTAGAGATCAGCTTGGCGGCTACACCTTC; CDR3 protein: CSARDQLGGYTF
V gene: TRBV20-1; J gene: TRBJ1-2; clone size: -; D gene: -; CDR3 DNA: TGCAGTGCCGACCCAGGGACCCCCCTTGGGTATGGCTACACCTTC; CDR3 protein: CSADPGTPLGYGYTF
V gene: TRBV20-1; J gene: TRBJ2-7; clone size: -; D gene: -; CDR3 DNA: TGCAGTGCCAGCACAGTATACGAGCAGTACTTC; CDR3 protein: CSASTVYEQYF
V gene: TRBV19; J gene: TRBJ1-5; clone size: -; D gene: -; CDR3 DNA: TGTGCCAGTAGTGTGCAGGGATGGGGTAATCAGCCCCAGCATTTT; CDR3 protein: CASSVQGWGNQPQHF
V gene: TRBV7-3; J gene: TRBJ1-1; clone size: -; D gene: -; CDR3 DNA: TGTGCCAGCAGCTTATCGAGGGGGGTCACTGAAGCTTTCTTT; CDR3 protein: CASSLSRGVTEAFF
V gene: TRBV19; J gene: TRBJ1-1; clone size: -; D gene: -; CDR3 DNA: TGTGCCAGCGGAGGCACTGAAGCTTTCTTT; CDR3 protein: CASGGTEAFF
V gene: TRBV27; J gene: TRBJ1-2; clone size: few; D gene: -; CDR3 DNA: TGTGCCAGCAAGCCGAGCCCCAGGAAAGGATATGGCTACACCTTC; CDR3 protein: CASKPSPRKGYGYTF
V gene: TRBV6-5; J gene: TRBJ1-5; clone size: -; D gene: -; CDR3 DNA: TGTGCCAGCAGTTCCCCCGGGGGGCTTGGCAATCAGCCCCAGCATTTT; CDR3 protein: CASSSPGGLGNQPQHF
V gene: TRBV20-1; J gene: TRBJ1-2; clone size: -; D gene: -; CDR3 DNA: TGCAGTGCTAGGGGCGACAGTCCCTATGGCTACACCTTC; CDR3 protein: CSARGDSPYGYTF
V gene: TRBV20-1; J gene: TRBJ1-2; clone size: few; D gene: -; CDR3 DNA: TGCAGTGCAGGGAAGGTATCTTTTGGCTACACCTTC; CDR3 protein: CSAGKVSFGYTF
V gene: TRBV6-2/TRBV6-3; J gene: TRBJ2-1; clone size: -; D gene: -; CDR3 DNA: TGTGCCAGCAGGGAGGTCGGGTACAATGAGCAGTTCTTC; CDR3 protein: CASREVGYNEQFF
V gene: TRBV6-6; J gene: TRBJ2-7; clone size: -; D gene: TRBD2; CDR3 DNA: TGTGCCAGCAGTTCCAGGACTAGTCTTAGGGAGCAGTACTTC; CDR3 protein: CASSSRTSLREQYF
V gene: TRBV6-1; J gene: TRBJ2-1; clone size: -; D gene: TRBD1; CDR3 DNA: TGTGCCAGCAGGTCGACAGGGGCCAACTCCTACAATGAGCAGTTCTTC; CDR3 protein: CASRSTGANSYNEQFF
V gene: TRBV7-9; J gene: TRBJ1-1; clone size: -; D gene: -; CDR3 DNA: TGTGCCAGCAGCCTCGGGGCATCCCAGACCCTCACTGAAGCTTTCTTT; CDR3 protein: CASSLGASQTLTEAFF
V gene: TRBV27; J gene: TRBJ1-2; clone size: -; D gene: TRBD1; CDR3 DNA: TGTGCCAGCAGTTTGTCGGGACAGATTACTAACTATGGCTACACCTTC; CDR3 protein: CASSLSGQITNYGYTF
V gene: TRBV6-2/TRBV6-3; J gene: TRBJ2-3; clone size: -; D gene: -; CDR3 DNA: TGTGCCAGCAGTTACTCGCCCCCAAGGGGACGTGCGCAGTATTTT; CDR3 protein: CASSYSPPRGRAQYF
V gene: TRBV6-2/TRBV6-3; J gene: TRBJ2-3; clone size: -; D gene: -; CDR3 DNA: TGTGCCAGCAGTTACACTAACGGGAGCACAGATACGCAGTATTTT; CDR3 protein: CASSYTNGSTDTQYF
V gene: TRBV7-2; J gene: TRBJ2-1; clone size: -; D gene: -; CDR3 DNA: TGTGCCAGCAGCTTAGCGGGGGCAGGGAGTTCCTACAATGAGCAGTTCTTC; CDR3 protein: CASSLAGAGSSYNEQFF
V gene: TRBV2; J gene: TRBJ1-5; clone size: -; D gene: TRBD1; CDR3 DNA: TGTGCCAGCAGTGAAGGGGGACAGGCCGCCCAGCCCCGGCATTTT; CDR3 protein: CASSEGGQAAQPRHF
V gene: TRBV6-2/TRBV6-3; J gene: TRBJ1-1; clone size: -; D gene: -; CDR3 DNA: TGTGCCAGCAGTCAAGACAAGAACACTGAAGCTTTCTTT; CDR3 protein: CASSQDKNTEAFF
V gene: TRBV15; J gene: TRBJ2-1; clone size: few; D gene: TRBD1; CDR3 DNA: TGTGCCACCAGCAGGAGGGACAGGAGGGCCAATGAGCAGTTCTTC; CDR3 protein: CATSRRDRRANEQFF
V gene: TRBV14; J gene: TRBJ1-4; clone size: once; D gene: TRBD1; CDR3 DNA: TGTGCCAGCAGCCAGATTGGACAGGAGGGAGAAAAACTGTTTTTT; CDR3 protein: CASSQIGQEGEKLFF
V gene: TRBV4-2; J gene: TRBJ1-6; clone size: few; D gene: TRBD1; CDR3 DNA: TGTGCCAGCAGCCAGGCCGGACAGGGTAGTGCGGCACCCCTCCACTTT; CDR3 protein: CASSQAGQGSAAPLHF
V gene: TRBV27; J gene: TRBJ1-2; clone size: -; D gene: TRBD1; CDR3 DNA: TGTGCCAGCGCCCCGGGACAGGGAGTTCGTGGCTACACCTTC; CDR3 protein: CASAPGQGVRGYTF
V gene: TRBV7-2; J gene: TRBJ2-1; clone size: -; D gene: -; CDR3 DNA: TGTGCCAGCAGCTTAGCGAAAACTAGTCGCCTCTCCAATGAGCAGTTCTTC; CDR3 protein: CASSLAKTSRLSNEQFF
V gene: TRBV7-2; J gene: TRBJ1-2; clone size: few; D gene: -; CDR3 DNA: TGTGCCAGCAGCTTAGCTGTTCCGAACTATGGCTACACCTTC; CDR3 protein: CASSLAVPNYGYTF
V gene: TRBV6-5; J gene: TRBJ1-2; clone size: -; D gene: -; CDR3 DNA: TGTGCCAGCAGTTACGTAGGAGGGGCCTATGGCTACACCTTC; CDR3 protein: CASSYVGGAYGYTF
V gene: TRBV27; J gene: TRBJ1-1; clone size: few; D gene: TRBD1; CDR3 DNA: TGTGCCAGCAGTTTCAGGGGGCTCGGGGACACTGAAGCTTTCTTT; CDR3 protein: CASSFRGLGDTEAFF
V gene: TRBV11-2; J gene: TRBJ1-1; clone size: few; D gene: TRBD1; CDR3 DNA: TGTGCCAGCAGCCGCACAGGGGGGAACACTGAAGCTTTCTTT; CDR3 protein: CASSRTGGNTEAFF
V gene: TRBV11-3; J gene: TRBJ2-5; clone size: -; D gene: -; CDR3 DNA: TGTGCCAGCAGCTTTCGGTCAGAGGGACATTTAAAGAAAGAGACCCAGTACTTC; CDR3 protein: CASSFRSEGHLKKETQYF
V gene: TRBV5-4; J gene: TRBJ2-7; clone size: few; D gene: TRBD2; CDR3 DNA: TGTGCCAGCAGCCCGGCGACTAGCGGTCGGGACGAGCAGTACTTC; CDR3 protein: CASSPATSGRDEQYF
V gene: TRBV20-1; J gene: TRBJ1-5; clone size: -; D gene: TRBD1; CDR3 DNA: TGCAGTGCTAGAAACGGACAGGGAAATCAGCCCCAGCATTTT; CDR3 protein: CSARNGQGNQPQHF
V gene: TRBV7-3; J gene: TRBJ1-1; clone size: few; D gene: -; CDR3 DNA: TGTGCCAGCAGCTTAACCAGTCTGAACACTGAAGCTTTCTTT; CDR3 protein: CASSLTSLNTEAFF
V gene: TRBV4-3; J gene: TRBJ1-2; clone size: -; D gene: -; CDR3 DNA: TGCGCCAGCAGCCAAGGGCGAGGCCGGGGCCCGGGGAACTATGGCTACACCTTC; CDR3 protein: CASSQGRGRGPGNYGYTF
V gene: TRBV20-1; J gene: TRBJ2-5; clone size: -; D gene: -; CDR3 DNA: TGCAGTGCTCGACCCGGGGGAGAGACCCAGTACTTC; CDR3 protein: CSARPGGETQYF
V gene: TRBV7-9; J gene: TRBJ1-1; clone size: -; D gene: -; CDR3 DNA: TGTGCCAGCAGCTTAGGGAGGGGCGGGCAGAACACTGAAGCTTTCTTT; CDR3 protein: CASSLGRGGQNTEAFF
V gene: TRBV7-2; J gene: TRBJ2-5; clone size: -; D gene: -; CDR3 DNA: TGTGCCAGCAGCTTTTACGAGACCCAGTACTTC; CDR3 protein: CASSFYETQYF
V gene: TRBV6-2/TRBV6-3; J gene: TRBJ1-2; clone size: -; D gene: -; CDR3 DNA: TGTGCCAGCAGTTGGAGATTCGATGGCTACACCTTC; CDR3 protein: CASSWRFDGYTF
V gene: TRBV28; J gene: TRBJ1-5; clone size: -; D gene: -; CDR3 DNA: TGTGCCAGCCAAACAGGGCCCAACAATCAGCCCCAGCATTTT; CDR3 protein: CASQTGPNNQPQHF
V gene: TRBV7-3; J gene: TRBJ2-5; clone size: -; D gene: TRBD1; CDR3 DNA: TGTGCCAGCAGCCCCGACAGGGGGGAGACCCAGTACTTC; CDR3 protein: CASSPDRGETQYF
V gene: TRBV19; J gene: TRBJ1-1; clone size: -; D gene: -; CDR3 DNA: TGTGCCAGTAGCGTCACTCGAAACACTGAAGCTTTCTTT; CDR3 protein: CASSVTRNTEAFF
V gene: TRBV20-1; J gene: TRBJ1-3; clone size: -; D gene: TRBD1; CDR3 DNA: TGCAGTGCTAGTCCTCCAACAGGGGCAGGAAACACCATATATTTT; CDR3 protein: CSASPPTGAGNTIYF
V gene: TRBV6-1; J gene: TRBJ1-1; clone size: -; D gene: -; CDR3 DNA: TGTGCCAGCAGTGTTTTCAGCTTGAACACTGAAGCTTTCTTT; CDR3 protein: CASSVFSLNTEAFF
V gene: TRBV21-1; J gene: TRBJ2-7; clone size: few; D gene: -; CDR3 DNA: TGTGCCAGCAGCAAAATCGGGCAGGGAGAACAGTACTTC; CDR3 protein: CASSKIGQGEQYF
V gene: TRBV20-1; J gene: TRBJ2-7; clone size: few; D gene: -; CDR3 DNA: TGCAGTGCTAGCTCTCCCGGTTCGCCCTCCTACGAGCAGTACTTC; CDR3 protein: CSASSPGSPSYEQYF